This T cell receptor beta chain was captured by sequencing in a study of blood T cell repertoires in COVID-19. The repertoire was sequenced with immunoSEQ multiplex PCR; TCRdb's copy has only in-frame clones and lacks some. The data contain roughly 150,000 clones, under 90% of them singletons. Germline CDR1 reads MDHEN; CDR2 reads SYDVKM. V lost 4 bases to trimming and J lost 4 bases; unmatched junction nucleotides: 10. The CDR3 totals 17 residues. What was sequenced was PBMCs or T cells enriched from blood (not recorded which). The chain employs TRBV28 and TRBJ1-3, with TRBD1 matching over 10 bases. This TCR derives from a woman aged 55-75 years who had recovered from COVID-19. CDR3 loop: CASSSPGQGLSGNTIYF. The CDR3 DNA sequence: TGTGCCAGCAGTTCGCCGGGACAGGGGTTGTCGGGAAACACCATATATTTT.